The entry below describes one T cell receptor (beta chain). Its antigen remains unidentified. Profiled with immunoSEQ multiplex PCR; TCRdb holds only in-frame clones, not every one. This repertoire shows about 130,000 clones, about nine tenths found once; its top ten account for 0.85% to 1.2%. This entry is derived from a study of T cell responses to AZD1222 COVID-19 vaccine. V was cut by 6 bases and J by 3 bases, with 15 bases left in between. Germline V gives CDR1 SGHTA, CDR2 FQGNSA. This CDR3 is 14 amino acids long. General study results and limits: Vaccine-associated CD4 TCRs ranged over spike, dominating at 160-218 and 743-854. The donor group comprised mostly white British people and more females; the analysis possibly underestimated clonal diversity.

The sequencing used peripheral blood, collected 28 days after the second AZD1222 dose. This TCR was sampled from an adult who received the AZD1222 COVID-19 vaccine. This sequence joins TRBV7-2 and TRBJ2-7; D may be TRBD1 or TRBD2 (6 bases each). The CDR3 sequence is CASRSGGGGYEQYF. Here the CDR3 DNA reads TGTGCCAGCAGGTCCGGGGGCGGCGGCTACGAGCAGTACTTC.